The 7 T cell receptor beta chains in this list originate from one sample, sequenced in a study of chronic HIV infection and antiretroviral therapy (dated by TCRdb to about 2015). The library came from 5' RACE. The reads were generated on an Illumina MiSeq. TCRdb reanalyzed the raw reads on its own, using fastp at Q25 for trimming and MiXCR for clone calling, and kept in-frame beta chains. Identical CDR3 proteins give one entry, which carries the most common genes and DNA. For this sample the table gives over 40,000 distinct CDR3 sequences, of which 19% were detected only once. The top ten clones comprise 2.8% of the sample. Sequencing used peripheral blood. The receptors come from an adult who had HIV and had not received antiretroviral therapy, or was an uninfected healthy control (not recorded which).

The gene calls are TRBV2 and TRBJ1-5, with TRBD1 matching 7 bases. This CDR3 region has 14 residues. V lost 7 bases, J lost 5 bases, and 8 bases stayed unmatched. Germline CDR1 SNHLY, CDR2 FYNNEI. DNA of the CDR3: TGTGCCAGCACCCGCGGGACAGACTATCAGCCCCAGCATTTT. Protein sequence: CASTRGTDYQPQHF. The complete variable domain, with remaining parts taken from reference TRBV2 and TRBJ1-5, reads EPEVTQTPSHQVTQMGQEVILRCVPISNHLYFYWYRQILGQKVEFLVSFYNNEISEKSEIFDDQFSVERPDGSNFTLKIRSTKLEDSAMYFCASTRGTDYQPQHFGDGTRLSIL.

The chain couples TRBV5-1 to TRBJ2-5, with no clear D. V lost 5 bases to trimming and J lost 5 bases, with 16 bases between them. This CDR3 has 14 residues. The germline gives CDR1 SGHRS, CDR2 YFSETQ. CDR3 sequence: CASRVTAIYETQYF. Here the CDR3 DNA reads TGCGCCAGCAGGGTGACCGCCATTTACGAGACCCAGTACTTC.

The chain joins TRBV28 to TRBJ1-6; D remains ambiguous. The germline gives CDR1 MDHEN, CDR2 SYDVKM. Trimming removed 6 bases from V and 6 bases from J, with 9 bases in between. The CDR3 has 13 amino acids. The CDR3 region is CASRVVGNSPLHF. The CDR3 nucleotides read TGTGCCAGCAGGGTCGTTGGTAATTCACCCCTCCACTTT.

The J gene is TRBJ2-3, the V gene TRBV28; a possible D gene is TRBD2 (5 bases). This CDR3 has 15 amino acids. V shed 1 base and J shed 2 bases, with 10 bases lying between them. CDR1 MDHEN and CDR2 SYDVKM come from the germline V gene. This CDR3 reads CASSLSSGHTDTQYF. CDR3 DNA sequence: TGTGCCAGCAGTTTATCAAGCGGTCACACAGATACGCAGTATTTT.

This clonotype has a handful of counts. The chain employs TRBV5-4 and TRBJ1-4, with unresolved D. The germline gives CDR1 SGHNT, CDR2 YYREEE (reference sequence). V shed 3 bases and J shed 5 bases, with 14 bases lying between them. This CDR3 is 15 amino acids long. CDR3 sequence: CASSSGMKRNEKLFF. DNA for the CDR3: TGTGCCAGCAGCTCCGGGATGAAGCGAAATGAAAAACTGTTTTTT.

Worth noting for this clonotype: One junction end does not reproduce the germline sequence, and a read error may be involved. This chain links TRBV24-1 with TRBJ1-1; D perhaps matches TRBD1 (5 bases). Germline V gene sequence: CDR1 KGHDR, CDR2 SFDVKD. The CDR3 is made up of 11 amino acids. DNA for the CDR3: TGTGCCACCAGTGATTTGTCTGGGACCTCCTTT. It specifies CATSDLSGTSF.

This clonotype was found a few times. The chain is built from TRBV29-1 and TRBJ2-3, with a possible D match to TRBD2 (5 bases). V shed 5 bases and J shed 11 bases, with 17 bases lying between them. The germline V gene encodes CDR1 SQVTM and CDR2 ANQGSEA. The length of the CDR3 is 12 residues. CDR3 loop: CSVPSGPTKQYF. CDR3 in DNA: TGCAGCGTTCCAAGCGGCCCGACAAAGCAGTATTTT.